Each of the 13 T cell receptor beta chains below was sequenced from the same sample in a study of blood T cell repertoires in COVID-19. Sequencing was performed with immunoSEQ multiplex PCR; in TCRdb, only in-frame clones are kept and a portion is missing. The sample has tens of thousands of clones; approximately 80% are singletons. The sequencing sample was made of peripheral blood. The receptors shown here come from a human donor in a cohort sampled during active COVID-19.

This clone appeared a few times. This rearrangement joins TRBV9 to TRBJ2-1; 7 bases are shared with TRBD1. With 0 bases clipped from V and 6 bases from J, the junction kept 12 bases outside the gene matches. This CDR3 spans 17 amino acids. From germline, CDR1 is SGDLS and CDR2 YYNGEE. The CDR3 DNA follows: TGTGCCAGCAGCGTAGATGCGAGTCGGGCAGGGGGCAATGAGCAGTTCTTC. Translating it yields CASSVDASRAGGNEQFF.

V usage is TRBV5-1 and J usage is TRBJ2-3; possible D gene TRBD1, 6 bases. This CDR3 is 16 amino acids long. V lost 0 bases, J lost 2 bases, and 13 bases lay in between. From germline, CDR1 is SGHRS and CDR2 YFSETQ. CDR3 sequence: CASSLGQVTNTDTQYF. Written as DNA, the CDR3 is TGCGCCAGCAGCTTGGGACAGGTAACGAACACAGATACGCAGTATTTT.

The chain carries TRBV6-5 and TRBJ2-3; D remains ambiguous. V was cut by 5 bases and J by 1 base, with 4 bases left in between. The length of the CDR3 is 12 residues. Germline CDR1 and CDR2: MNHEY and SVGAGI. CDR3 sequence reads: CASSTRTDTQYF. The CDR3 DNA follows: TGTGCCAGCAGTACACGCACAGATACGCAGTATTTT.

The chain joins TRBV5-5 to TRBJ1-2, with a tentative D call TRBD1 (6 bases). The CDR3 has 15 residues. V shed 4 bases and J shed 2 bases, with 15 bases lying between them. From germline, CDR1 is SGHKS and CDR2 YYEKEE (reference sequence). The CDR3 reads CASSPMTGPNYGYTF. Written as DNA, the CDR3 is TGTGCCAGCAGCCCCATGACAGGCCCCAACTATGGCTACACCTTC.

In this sample, this clone turned up a few times. J is TRBJ2-5 and V is TRBV30; TRBD1 might be the D (6 bases). V lost 5 bases to trimming and J lost 1 base, with 11 bases between them. This CDR3 spans 13 amino acids. Germline lookup yields CDR1 GTSNPN and CDR2 SVGIG (reference sequence). This CDR3 is CAWDGTPQETQYF. The CDR3 DNA reads as TGTGCCTGGGATGGGACACCCCAAGAGACCCAGTACTTC.

The chain has TRBV7-2 and TRBJ2-3; 9 bases align to TRBD2. The CDR3 has 17 residues. CDR1 is SGHTA, CDR2 FQGNSA, per germline. V dropped 1 base and J dropped 3; count of bases not matched to a gene: 8. CDR3 residues: CASSLGAGGGGTDTQYF. The CDR3 DNA sequence: TGTGCCAGCAGCTTAGGGGCGGGAGGGGGCGGAACAGATACGCAGTATTTT.

V usage is TRBV12-3 or TRBV12-4 and J usage is TRBJ2-3; D is ambiguous. V was pared by 6 bases and J by 1 base, with 5 bases between. CDR3 size: 12 residues. CDR3 residues: CASSFGTDTQYF. CDR3 nucleotide sequence: TGTGCCAGCAGCTTTGGCACAGATACGCAGTATTTT.

The V call is TRBV5-1, the J call TRBJ2-5, with unresolved D. CDR3 length equals 15 residues. The V gene lost 1 base and the J gene lost 2 bases, with 12 bases spanning the gap. Germline values: CDR1 SGHRS, CDR2 YFSETQ. The CDR3 loop is CASSLSAPVQETQYF. In nucleotides, the CDR3 is TGCGCCAGCAGCTTGTCCGCCCCGGTACAAGAGACCCAGTACTTC.

J is TRBJ2-4 and V is TRBV4-3; D not certain. V was trimmed by 3 bases and J by 0 bases, leaving 9 bases between them. From germline, CDR1 is LGHNA and CDR2 YSLEER. This CDR3 spans 15 amino acids. CDR3 region: CASSQSTLAKNIQYF. The CDR3 DNA reads TGCGCCAGCAGCCAGTCCACTCTAGCCAAAAACATTCAGTACTTC.

With respect to this clone: The junction differs from germline at one of its ends, possibly a read error. The chain employs TRBV7-7 and TRBJ2-5; possible D gene TRBD2, 7 bases. The length of the CDR3 is 15 residues. Germline CDR1 SSHAT, CDR2 FNYEAQ (reference sequence). In DNA form, the CDR3 reads TGTGCTAGCAGCTTATCCGGGGGGCAGGGGGAGACCCAGTACTTC. It specifies CASSLSGGQGETQYF.

J is TRBJ2-3 and V is TRBV19, with a weak D call TRBD1 (5 bases). This CDR3 contains 15 residues. Trimming took off 5 bases at V and 3 bases at J, with 15 bases between the two ends. Germline CDR1 and CDR2: LNHDA and SQIVND (reference sequence). The CDR3 DNA is TGTGCCAGTAGTGAAGGGGCCCCAGGAACAGATACGCAGTATTTT. This codes for CASSEGAPGTDTQYF.

The J gene is TRBJ1-6, the V gene TRBV7-2; D unclear. Germline CDR1 SGHTA, CDR2 FQGNSA. The CDR3 extends over 14 amino acids. The V end lost 1 base, the J end lost 7 bases, and 8 bases lay between the germline ends. The CDR3 DNA reads TGTGCCAGCAGCTTAGGCAGGCCAAATTCACCCCTCCACTTT. Translating it yields CASSLGRPNSPLHF.

V gene TRBV28 combines with J gene TRBJ2-3; possibly TRBD2 for D (6 bases). The CDR3 has 14 amino acids. Trimming cost V 6 bases and J 4 bases, with 14 bases left between them. Germline V gene lookup returns CDR1 MDHEN and CDR2 SYDVKM. The CDR3 region is CASSRRGGPDTQYF. The CDR3 DNA reads TGTGCCAGCAGCCGGCGGGGTGGGCCAGATACGCAGTATTTT.